This T cell receptor (beta chain) appears in the sequencing data of a study of identical twins (dated by TCRdb to the mid-2010s). In the study overall: The study deep-sequenced TCR alpha and beta repertoires from monozygotic twins, unrelated adults of various ages and cord blood to test whether fetal clonotypes persist. Replicate twin experiments were performed at different times using different library preparation protocols to rule out contamination.

Every donor was a healthy Caucasian. Three pairs of female monozygotic twins, all aged about 18 to 30 years, were included in the twin cohort. Peripheral blood mononuclear cells were used as the source from which RNA for TCR libraries was isolated. Germline trimming: 0 bases from V, 6 bases from J; junction bases outside gene matches: 4. Spanning cysteine to phenylalanine, the CDR3 consists of 15 amino acids. The sequence is cut down to CDR3 DNA, 45 bases in frame from base 1. CDR1 and CDR2 (MNHEY, SVGEGT) derive from the germline V gene. What the authors observed across the whole study: In beta out-of-frame sequences, excess twin sharing was weaker, because having fewer shared sequences lowered the signal-to-noise ratio. Invariant T cells such as MAIT and iNKT could partly confound zero-insertion analyses, though diverse VJ usage argued against this for most clonotypes. Because the same donors could not be followed over many years, the conclusions relied on cross-sectional statistical analysis. Recombination models systematically underestimated out-of-frame TCR alpha sharing in monozygotic twins but agreed with sharing between unrelated individuals. Compared with coincidental sharing between unrelated individuals, out-of-frame TCR alpha sequences shared between twins showed an excess of sequences with low generation probability. Fewer insertions were carried by abundant cord blood beta clonotypes; a weaker similar trend was observed in young adult naive repertoires, while no such trend was observed in memory repertoires.

This clonotype has more than one count but fewer than ten. Its binding antigen is unknown. No per-base quality is available; no much larger clone lies one base away. The library was made by 5' RACE. The sequencing machine was an Illumina HiSeq 2000. Template switching added a universal primer binding site, and the final cDNA carried a unique molecular identifier that allowed TCR cDNA molecules to be counted accurately. First-strand cDNA for TCR alpha and beta chains was synthesized from specific primers in the conserved constant-segment region. To control for contamination, every cDNA library was double barcoded, receiving both a SMART-Mk sample barcode and Illumina barcodes. TruSeq adapter sequences and Illumina sample barcodes were added in two successive PCR steps. The Illumina HiSeq platform was used with custom primers to sequence TCR alpha and beta cDNA libraries. The published analysis was carried out like this. MiGEC was used to process raw reads and extract unique molecular identifiers, and MiXCR was used to find CDR3 positions. Recombination models were inferred per individual with the repgenHMM and IGoR tools using an EM algorithm. Shared clonotypes were analyzed with the tcR package in R, and sharing was normalized by the product of cloneset sizes. To study raw recombination free of thymic and clonal selection effects, out-of-frame nonproductive sequences were analyzed. TCRdb trimmed the raw reads at Q25, called clones with MiXCR and kept productive beta chains. For every CDR3 protein sequence, its rows merge into one entry that carries the most common genes and DNA. Clone size and V and J calls follow TCRdb, not the original study. Within this sample are some 630,000 distinct CDR3 sequences, with about 7% of them counted one time only. About 1.5% of the sample lies in the top ten.

These same records also appear under a second study, on yellow fever vaccine responses in identical twins. The second study, in turn, reports: The T cell response to vaccination in identical twins was reported by the authors to appear partly convergent and partly personalized. The study precisely tracked vaccine-responding T cell clones in identical twins.

The TCR originated in a woman aged 18-35 years in good health. The chain is made from TRBV6-2 or TRBV6-3 and TRBJ1-5; the central 8 bases match TRBD1. What was sequenced was PBMCs. The CDR3 loop reads CASSYSDRGGQPQHF. The nucleotides are TGTGCCAGCAGTTACTCTGACAGGGGAGGTCAGCCCCAGCATTTT.